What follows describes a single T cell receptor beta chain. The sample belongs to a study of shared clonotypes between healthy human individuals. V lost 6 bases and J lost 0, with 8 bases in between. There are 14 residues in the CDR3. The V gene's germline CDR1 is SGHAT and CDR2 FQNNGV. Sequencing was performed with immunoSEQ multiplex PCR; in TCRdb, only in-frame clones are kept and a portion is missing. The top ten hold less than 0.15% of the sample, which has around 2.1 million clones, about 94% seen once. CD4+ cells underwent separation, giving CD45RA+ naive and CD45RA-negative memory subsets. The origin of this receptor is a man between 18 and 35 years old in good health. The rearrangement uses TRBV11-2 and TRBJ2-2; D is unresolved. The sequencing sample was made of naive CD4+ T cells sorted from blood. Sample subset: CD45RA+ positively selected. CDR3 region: CASSSDPNTGELFF. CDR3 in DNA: TGTGCCAGCAGTTCGGACCCGAACACCGGGGAGCTGTTTTTT.